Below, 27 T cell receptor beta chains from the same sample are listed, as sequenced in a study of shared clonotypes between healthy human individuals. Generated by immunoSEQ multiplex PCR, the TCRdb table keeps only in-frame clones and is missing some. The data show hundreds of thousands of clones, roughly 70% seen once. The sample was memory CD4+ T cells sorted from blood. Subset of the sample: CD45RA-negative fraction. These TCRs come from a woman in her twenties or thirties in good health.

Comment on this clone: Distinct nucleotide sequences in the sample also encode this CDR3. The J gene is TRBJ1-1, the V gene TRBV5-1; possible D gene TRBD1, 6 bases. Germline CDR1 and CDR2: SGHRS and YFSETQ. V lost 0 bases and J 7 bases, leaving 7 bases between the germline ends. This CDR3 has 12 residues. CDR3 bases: TGCGCCAGCAGCTTGGTACAGGGTGAAGCTTTCTTT. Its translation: CASSLVQGEAFF.

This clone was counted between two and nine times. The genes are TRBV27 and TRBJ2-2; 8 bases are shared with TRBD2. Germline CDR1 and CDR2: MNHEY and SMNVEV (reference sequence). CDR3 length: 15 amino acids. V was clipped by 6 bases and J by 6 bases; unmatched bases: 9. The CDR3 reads CASRPGTRRSGELFF. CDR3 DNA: TGTGCCAGCAGGCCCGGGACTAGAAGGTCCGGGGAGCTGTTTTTT.

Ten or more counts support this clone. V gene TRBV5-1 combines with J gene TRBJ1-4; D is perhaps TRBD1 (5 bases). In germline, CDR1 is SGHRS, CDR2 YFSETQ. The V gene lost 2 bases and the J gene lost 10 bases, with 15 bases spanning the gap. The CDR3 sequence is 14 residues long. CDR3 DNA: TGCGCCAGCAGCTTTGTTCAGGGAGGTGGAAAACTGTTTTTT. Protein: CASSFVQGGGKLFF.

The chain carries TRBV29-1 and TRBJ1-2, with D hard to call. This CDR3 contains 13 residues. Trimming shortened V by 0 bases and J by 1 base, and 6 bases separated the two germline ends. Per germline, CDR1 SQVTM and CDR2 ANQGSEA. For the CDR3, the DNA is TGCAGCGTTGAAGATCGGGGTAACTATGGCTACACCTTC. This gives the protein CSVEDRGNYGYTF.

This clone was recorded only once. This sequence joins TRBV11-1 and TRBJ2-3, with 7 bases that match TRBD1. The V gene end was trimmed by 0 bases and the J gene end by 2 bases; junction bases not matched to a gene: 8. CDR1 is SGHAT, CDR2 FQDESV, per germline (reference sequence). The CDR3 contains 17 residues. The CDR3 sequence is CASSLAHGTENTDTQYF. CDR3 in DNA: TGTGCCAGCAGCTTAGCCCATGGGACAGAGAACACAGATACGCAGTATTTT. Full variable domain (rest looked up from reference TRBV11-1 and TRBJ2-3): EAEVAQSPRYKITEKSQAVAFWCDPISGHATLYWYRQILGQGPELLVQFQDESVVDDSQLPKDRFSAERLKGVDSTLKIQPAELGDSAMYLCASSLAHGTENTDTQYFGPGTRLTVL.

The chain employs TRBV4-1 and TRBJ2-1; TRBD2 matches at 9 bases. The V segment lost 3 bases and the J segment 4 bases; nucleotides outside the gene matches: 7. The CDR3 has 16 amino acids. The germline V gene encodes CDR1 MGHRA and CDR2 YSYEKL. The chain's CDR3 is CASSQTSGPIYNEQFF. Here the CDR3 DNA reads TGCGCCAGCAGCCAGACTAGCGGCCCTATATACAATGAGCAGTTCTTC.

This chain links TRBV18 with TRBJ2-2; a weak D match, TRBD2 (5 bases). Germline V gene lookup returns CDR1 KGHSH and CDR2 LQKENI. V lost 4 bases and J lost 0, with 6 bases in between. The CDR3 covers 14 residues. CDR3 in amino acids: CASSLSANTGELFF. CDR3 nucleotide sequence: TGTGCCAGCTCACTTAGCGCGAACACCGGGGAGCTGTTTTTT.

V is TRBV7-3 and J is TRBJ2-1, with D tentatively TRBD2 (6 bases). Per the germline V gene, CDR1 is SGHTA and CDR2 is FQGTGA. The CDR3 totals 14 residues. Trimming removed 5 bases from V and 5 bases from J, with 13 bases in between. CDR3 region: CASSPRTIDNEQFF. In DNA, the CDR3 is TGTGCCAGCAGCCCCCGGACTATAGACAATGAGCAGTTCTTC.

CDR3 protein: CAIGGGANTEAFF. The CDR3 DNA is TGTGCCATCGGCGGGGGGGCAAACACTGAAGCTTTCTTT. The rearrangement links TRBV10-3 to TRBJ1-1; D might be TRBD1 (6 bases). Trimming took off 8 bases at V and 2 bases at J, with 12 bases between the two ends. CDR1 is ENHRY, CDR2 SYGVKD, per germline. This CDR3 region has 13 residues.

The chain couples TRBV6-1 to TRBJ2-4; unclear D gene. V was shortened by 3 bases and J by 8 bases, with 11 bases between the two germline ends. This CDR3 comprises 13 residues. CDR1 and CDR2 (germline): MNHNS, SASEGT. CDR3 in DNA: TGTGCCAGCAGTGAGAAAGGGTTAGACATTCAGTACTTC. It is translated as CASSEKGLDIQYF.

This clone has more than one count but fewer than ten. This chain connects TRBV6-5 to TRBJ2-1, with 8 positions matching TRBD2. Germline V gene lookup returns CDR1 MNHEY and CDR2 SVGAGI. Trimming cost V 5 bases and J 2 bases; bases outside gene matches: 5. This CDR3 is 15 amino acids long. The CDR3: CASSASGSPYNEQFF. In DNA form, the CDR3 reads TGTGCCAGCAGTGCAAGCGGGAGTCCCTACAATGAGCAGTTCTTC.

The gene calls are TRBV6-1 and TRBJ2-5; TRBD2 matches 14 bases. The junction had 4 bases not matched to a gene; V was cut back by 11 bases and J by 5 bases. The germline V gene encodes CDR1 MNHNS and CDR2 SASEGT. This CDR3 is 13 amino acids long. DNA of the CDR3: TGTGCCGGGGGACTAGCGGGAGAGGAGACCCAGTACTTC. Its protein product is CAGGLAGEETQYF.

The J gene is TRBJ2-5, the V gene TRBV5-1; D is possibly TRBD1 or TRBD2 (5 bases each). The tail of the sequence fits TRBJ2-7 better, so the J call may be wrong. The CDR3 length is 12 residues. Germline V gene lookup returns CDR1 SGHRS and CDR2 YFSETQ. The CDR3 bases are TGCGCCAGCAGCTTGATGGGGGACGAGCAGTACTTC. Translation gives CASSLMGDEQYF.

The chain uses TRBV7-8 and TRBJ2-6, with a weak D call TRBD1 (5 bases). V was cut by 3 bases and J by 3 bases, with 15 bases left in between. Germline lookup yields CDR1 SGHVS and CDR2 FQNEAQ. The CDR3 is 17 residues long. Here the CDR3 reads CASSLQGMGSGANVLTF. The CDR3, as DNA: TGTGCCAGCAGCTTGCAGGGAATGGGAAGTGGGGCCAACGTCCTGACTTTC.

CDR3 amino acids: CASSKGLAGGSPYEQYF. In DNA form, the CDR3 reads TGTGCCAGCAGCAAGGGACTAGCGGGAGGAAGCCCCTACGAGCAGTACTTC. The genes are TRBV7-9 and TRBJ2-7; 15 nucleotides align to TRBD2. V trimming: 5 bases; J trimming: 2 bases; junction bases outside the gene matches: 7. Looked up from germline, CDR1 is SEHNR and CDR2 is FQNEAQ (reference sequence). This CDR3 has 17 residues.

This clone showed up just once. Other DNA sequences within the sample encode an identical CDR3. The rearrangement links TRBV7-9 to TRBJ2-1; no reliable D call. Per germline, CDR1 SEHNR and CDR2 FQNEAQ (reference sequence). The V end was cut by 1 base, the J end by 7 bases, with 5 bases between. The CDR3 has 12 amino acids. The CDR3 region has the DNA TGTGCCAGCAGCTTAGTCGGAAATGAGCAGTTCTTC. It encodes CASSLVGNEQFF.

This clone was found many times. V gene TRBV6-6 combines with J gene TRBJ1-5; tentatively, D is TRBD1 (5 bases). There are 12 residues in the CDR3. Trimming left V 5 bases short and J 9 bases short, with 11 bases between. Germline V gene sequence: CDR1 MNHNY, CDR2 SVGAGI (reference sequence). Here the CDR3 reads CASSTGPGPQHF. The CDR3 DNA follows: TGTGCCAGCAGTACGGGGCCGGGGCCCCAGCATTTT.

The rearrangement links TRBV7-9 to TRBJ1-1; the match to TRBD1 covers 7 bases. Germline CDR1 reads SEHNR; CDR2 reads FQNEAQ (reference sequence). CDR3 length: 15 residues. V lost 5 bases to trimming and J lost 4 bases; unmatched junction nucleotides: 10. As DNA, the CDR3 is TGTGCCAGCAGCCCGACGACAGGGACGGCCACTGAAGCTTTCTTT. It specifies CASSPTTGTATEAFF.

CDR3 DNA sequence: TGTGCCAGCAGCCGGAAATGGACAGCGAACACCGGGGAGCTGTTTTTT. As protein: CASSRKWTANTGELFF. The chain is built from TRBV14 and TRBJ2-2, with D possibly being TRBD1 (6 bases). The CDR3 is made up of 16 amino acids. V shed 4 bases and J shed 0 bases, with 12 bases lying between them. Germline CDR1 reads SGHDN; CDR2 reads FVKESK.

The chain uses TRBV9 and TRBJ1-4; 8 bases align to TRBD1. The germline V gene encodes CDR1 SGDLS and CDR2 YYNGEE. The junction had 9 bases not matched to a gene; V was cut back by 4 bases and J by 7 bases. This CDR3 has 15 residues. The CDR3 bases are TGTGCCAGCAGCCCCCAGACAGGGGAGTCTGAAAAACTGTTTTTT. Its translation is CASSPQTGESEKLFF.

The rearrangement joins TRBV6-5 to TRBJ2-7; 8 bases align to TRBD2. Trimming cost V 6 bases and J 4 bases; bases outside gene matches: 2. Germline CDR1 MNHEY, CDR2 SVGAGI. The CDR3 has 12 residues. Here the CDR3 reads CASSSGRYEQYF. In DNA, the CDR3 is TGTGCCAGCAGCAGCGGGAGATACGAGCAGTACTTC.

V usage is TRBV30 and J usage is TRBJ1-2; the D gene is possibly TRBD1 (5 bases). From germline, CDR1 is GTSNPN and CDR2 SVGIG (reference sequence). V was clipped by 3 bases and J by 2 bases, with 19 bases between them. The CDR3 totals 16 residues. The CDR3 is CAWSRGGSKPNYGYTF. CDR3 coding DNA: TGTGCCTGGAGCCGGGGGGGGAGCAAACCCAACTATGGCTACACCTTC.

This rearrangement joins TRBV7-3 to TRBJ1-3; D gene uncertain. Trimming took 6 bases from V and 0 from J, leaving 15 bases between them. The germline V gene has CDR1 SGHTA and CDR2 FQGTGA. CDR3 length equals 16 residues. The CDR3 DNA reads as TGTGCCAGCAGTTCCCCCGGGCCTAGCTCTGGAAACACCATATATTTT. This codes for CASSSPGPSSGNTIYF.

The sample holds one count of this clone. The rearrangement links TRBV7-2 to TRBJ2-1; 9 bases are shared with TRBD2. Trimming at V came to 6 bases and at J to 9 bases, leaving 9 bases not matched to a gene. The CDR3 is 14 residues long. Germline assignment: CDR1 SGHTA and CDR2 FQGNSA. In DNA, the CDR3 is TGTGCCAGCAGTCGCGGGACTAGCATGCGTGAGCAGTTCTTC. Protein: CASSRGTSMREQFF.

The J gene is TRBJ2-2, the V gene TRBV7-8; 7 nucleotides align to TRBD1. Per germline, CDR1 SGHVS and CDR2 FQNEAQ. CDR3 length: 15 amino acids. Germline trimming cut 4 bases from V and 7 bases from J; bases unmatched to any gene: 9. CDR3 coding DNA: TGTGCCAGCAGCTCTACCGACAGGGCGGGCGGGGAGCTGTTTTTT. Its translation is CASSSTDRAGGELFF.

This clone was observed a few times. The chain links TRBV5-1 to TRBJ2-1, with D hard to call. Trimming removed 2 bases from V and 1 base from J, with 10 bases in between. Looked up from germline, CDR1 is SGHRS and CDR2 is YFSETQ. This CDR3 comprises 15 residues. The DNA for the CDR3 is TGCGCCAGCAGCTTTTCCAGCGAGTCCTACAATGAGCAGTTCTTC. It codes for CASSFSSESYNEQFF.

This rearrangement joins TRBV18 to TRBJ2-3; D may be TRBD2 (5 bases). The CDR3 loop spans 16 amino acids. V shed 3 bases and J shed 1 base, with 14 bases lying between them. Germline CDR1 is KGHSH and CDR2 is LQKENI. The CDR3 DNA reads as TGTGCCAGCTCACCGTGGGGAGTTGGCGGCACAGATACGCAGTATTTT. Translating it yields CASSPWGVGGTDTQYF. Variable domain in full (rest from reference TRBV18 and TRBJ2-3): NAGVMQNPRHLVRRRGQEARLRCSPMKGHSHVYWYRQLPEEGLKFMVYLQKENIIDESGMPKERFSAEFPKEGPSILRIQQVVRGDSAAYFCASSPWGVGGTDTQYFGPGTRLTVL.